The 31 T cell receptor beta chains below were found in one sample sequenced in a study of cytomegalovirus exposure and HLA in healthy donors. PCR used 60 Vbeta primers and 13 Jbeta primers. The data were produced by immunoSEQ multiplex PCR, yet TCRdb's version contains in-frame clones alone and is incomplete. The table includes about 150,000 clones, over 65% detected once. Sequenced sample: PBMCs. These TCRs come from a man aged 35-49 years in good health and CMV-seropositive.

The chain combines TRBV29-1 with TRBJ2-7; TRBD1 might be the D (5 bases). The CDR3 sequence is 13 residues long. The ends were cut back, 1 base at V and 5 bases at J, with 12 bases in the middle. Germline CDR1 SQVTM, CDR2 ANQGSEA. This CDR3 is CSVEGVKGHEQYF. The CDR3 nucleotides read TGCAGCGTTGAAGGGGTTAAGGGGCACGAGCAGTACTTC.

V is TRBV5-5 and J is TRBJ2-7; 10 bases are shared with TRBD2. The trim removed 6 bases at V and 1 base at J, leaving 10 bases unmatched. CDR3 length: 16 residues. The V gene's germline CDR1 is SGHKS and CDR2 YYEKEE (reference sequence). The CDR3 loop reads CASTLGTSVVSYEQYF. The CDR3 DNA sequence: TGTGCCAGCACCCTCGGGACTAGCGTCGTTTCCTACGAGCAGTACTTC. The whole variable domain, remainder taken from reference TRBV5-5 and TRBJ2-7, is DAGVTQSPTHLIKTRGQQVTLRCSPISGHKSVSWYQQVLGQGPQFIFQYYEKEERGRGNFPDRFSARQFPNYSSELNVNALLLGDSALYLCASTLGTSVVSYEQYFGPGTRLTVT.

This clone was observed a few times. The CDR3 is CASSLENRGLGDTQYF. The DNA of the CDR3 is TGTGCCAGCAGCTTAGAAAACAGGGGGCTAGGTGATACGCAGTATTTT. The genes are TRBV11-1 and TRBJ2-3; 9 bases align to TRBD1. The junction had 8 bases not matched to a gene; V was cut back by 1 base and J by 6 bases. CDR1 and CDR2 from the germline V gene are SGHAT and FQDESV (reference sequence). The CDR3 consists of 16 residues.

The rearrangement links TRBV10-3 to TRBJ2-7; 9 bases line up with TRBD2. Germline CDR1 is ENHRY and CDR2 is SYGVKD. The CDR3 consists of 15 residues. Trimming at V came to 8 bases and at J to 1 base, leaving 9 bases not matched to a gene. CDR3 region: CAIVAGEVGSYEQYF. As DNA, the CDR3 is TGTGCCATCGTAGCGGGAGAGGTCGGATCCTACGAGCAGTACTTC.

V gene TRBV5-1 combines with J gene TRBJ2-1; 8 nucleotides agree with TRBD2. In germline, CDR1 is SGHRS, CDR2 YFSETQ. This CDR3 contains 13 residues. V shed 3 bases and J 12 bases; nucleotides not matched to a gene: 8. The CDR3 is CASSSEAGVGQFF. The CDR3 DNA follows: TGCGCCAGCAGCTCCGAAGCGGGAGTTGGGCAGTTCTTC.

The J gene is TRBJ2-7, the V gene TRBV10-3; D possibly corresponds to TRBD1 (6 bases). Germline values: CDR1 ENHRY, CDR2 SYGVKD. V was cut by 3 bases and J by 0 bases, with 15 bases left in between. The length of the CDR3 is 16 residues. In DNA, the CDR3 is TGTGCCATCAGTGACCCGGCACAGGGCATCTCCTACGAGCAGTACTTC. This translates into CAISDPAQGISYEQYF.

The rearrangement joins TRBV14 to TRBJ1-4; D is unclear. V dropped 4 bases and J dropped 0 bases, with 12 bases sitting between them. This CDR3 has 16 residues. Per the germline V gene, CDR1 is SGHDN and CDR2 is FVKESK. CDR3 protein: CASSPYTVATNEKLFF. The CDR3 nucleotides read TGTGCCAGCAGCCCGTACACCGTTGCAACTAATGAAAAACTGTTTTTT.

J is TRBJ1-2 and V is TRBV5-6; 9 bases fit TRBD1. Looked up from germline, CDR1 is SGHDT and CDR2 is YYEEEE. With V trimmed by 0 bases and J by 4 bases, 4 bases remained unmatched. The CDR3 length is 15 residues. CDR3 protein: CASSLEDRGAYGYTF. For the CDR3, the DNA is TGTGCCAGCAGCTTGGAGGACAGGGGTGCCTATGGCTACACCTTC.

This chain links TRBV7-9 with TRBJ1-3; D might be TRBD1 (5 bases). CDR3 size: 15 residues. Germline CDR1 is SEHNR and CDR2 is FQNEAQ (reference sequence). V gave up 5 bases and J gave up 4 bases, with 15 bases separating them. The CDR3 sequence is CASSGGTVSGNTIYF. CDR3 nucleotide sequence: TGTGCCAGCAGCGGTGGGACTGTCTCAGGAAACACCATATATTTT.

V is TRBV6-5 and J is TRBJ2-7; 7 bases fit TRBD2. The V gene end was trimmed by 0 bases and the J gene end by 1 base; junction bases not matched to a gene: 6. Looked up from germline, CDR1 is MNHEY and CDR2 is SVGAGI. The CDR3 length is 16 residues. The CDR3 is CASSYSSGTTSYEQYF. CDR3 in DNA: TGTGCCAGCAGTTACTCATCCGGGACTACTTCCTACGAGCAGTACTTC.

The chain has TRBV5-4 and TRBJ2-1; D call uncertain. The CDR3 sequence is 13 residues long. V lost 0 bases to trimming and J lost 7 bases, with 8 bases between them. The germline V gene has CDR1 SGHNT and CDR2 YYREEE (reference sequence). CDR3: CASSLGVENEQFF. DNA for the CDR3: TGTGCCAGCAGCTTGGGTGTAGAAAATGAGCAGTTCTTC.

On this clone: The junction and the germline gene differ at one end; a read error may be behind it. The CDR3 loop is CASSLTLLGPAENIQYF. In DNA form, the CDR3 reads TGTGCCAGCTCACTCACCCTTCTGGGCCCAGCCGAAAACATTCAGTACTTC. This chain uses TRBV18 with TRBJ2-4; D remains unclear. The CDR3 length is 17 residues. CDR1 is KGHSH, CDR2 LQKENI, per germline.

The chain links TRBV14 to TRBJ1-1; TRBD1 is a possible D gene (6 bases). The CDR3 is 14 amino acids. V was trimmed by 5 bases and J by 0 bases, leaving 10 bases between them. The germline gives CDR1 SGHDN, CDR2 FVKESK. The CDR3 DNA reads TGTGCCAGCAGCACGGGACAAATGAACACTGAAGCTTTCTTT. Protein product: CASSTGQMNTEAFF.

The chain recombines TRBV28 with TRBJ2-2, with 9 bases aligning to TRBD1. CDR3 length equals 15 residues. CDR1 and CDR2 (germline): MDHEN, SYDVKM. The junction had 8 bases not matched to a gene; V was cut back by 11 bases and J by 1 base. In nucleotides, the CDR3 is TGTGCCGCCAAGGGGGGACAGGGGAACACCGGGGAGCTGTTTTTT. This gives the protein CAAKGGQGNTGELFF.

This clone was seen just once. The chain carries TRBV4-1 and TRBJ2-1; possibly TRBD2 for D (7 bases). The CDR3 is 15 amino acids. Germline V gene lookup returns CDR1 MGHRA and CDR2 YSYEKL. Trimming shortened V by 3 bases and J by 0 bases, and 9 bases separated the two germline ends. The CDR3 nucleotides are TGCGCCAGCAGCCAGGGAGGGGGCTCCTACAATGAGCAGTTCTTC. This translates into CASSQGGGSYNEQFF.

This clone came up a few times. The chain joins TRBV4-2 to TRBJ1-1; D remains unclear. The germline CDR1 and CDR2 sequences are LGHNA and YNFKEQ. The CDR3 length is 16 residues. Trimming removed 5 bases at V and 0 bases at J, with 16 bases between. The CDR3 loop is CASSLKGGRLNTEAFF. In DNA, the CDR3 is TGTGCCAGCAGCTTAAAAGGCGGGCGGTTGAACACTGAAGCTTTCTTT.

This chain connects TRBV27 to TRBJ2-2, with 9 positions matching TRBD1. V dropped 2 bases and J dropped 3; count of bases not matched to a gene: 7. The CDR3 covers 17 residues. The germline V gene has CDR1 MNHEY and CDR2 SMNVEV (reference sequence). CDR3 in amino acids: CASSLTADRGDTGELFF. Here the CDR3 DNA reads TGTGCCAGCAGTTTAACCGCCGACAGGGGGGACACCGGGGAGCTGTTTTTT.

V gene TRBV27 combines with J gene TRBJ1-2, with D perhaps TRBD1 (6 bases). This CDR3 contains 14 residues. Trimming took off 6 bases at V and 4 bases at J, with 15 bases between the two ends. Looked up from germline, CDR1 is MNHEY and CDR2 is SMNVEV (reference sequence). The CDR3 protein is CASSLNREGYGYTF. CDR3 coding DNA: TGTGCCAGCAGCCTTAACAGGGAAGGCTATGGCTACACCTTC.

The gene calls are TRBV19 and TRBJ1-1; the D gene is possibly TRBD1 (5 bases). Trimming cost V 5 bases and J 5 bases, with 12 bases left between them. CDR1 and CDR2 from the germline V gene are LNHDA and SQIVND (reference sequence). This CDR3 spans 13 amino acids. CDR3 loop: CASSPQATTEAFF. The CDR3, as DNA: TGTGCCAGTAGTCCACAGGCCACGACTGAAGCTTTCTTT.

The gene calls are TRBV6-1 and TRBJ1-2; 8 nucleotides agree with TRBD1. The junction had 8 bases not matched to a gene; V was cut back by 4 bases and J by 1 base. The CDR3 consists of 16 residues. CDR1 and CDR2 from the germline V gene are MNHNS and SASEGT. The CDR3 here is CASSALGTGLNYGYTF. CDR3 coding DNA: TGTGCCAGCAGTGCGCTGGGGACAGGCCTTAACTATGGCTACACCTTC.

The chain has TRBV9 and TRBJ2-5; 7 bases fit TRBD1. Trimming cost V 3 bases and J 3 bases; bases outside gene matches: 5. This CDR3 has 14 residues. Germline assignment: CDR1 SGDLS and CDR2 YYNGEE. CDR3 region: CASSAWGQKETQYF. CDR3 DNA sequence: TGTGCCAGCAGCGCGTGGGGACAGAAAGAGACCCAGTACTTC.

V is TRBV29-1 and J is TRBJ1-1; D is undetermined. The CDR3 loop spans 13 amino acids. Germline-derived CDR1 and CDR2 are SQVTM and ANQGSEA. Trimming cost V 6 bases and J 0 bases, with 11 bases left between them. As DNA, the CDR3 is TGCAGCGTCTTCAAGCCCATGAACACTGAAGCTTTCTTT. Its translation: CSVFKPMNTEAFF.

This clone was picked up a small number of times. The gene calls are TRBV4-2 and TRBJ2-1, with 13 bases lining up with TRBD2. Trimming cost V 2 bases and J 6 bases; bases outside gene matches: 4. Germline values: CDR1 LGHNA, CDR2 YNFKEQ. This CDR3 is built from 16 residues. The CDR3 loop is CASSQTTSGRANEQFF. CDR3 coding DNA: TGTGCCAGCAGCCAAACTACTAGCGGGAGGGCCAATGAGCAGTTCTTC.

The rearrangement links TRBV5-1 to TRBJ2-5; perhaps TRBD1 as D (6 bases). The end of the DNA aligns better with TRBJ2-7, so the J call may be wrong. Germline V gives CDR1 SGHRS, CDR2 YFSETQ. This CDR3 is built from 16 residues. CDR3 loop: CASSLDGTSPYYEQYF. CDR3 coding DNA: TGCGCCAGCAGCCTTGACGGGACATCCCCTTACTACGAGCAGTACTTC.

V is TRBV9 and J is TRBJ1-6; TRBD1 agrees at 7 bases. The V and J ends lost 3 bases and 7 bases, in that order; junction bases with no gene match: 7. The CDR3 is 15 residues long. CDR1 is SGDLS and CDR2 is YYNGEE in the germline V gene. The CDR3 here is CASSARQGPNSPLHF. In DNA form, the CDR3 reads TGTGCCAGCAGCGCTCGACAGGGACCCAATTCACCCCTCCACTTT.

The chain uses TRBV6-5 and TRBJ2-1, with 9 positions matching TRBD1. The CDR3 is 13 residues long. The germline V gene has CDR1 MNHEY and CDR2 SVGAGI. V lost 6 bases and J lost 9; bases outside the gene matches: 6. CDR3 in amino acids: CASSSGQGGEQFF. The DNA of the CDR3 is TGTGCCAGCAGCTCGGGACAGGGTGGTGAGCAGTTCTTC.

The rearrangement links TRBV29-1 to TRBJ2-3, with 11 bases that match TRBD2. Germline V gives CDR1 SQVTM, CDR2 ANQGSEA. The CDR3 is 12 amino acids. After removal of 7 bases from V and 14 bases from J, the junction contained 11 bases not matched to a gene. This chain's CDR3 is CSAWTSGSYSYF. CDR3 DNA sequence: TGCAGCGCCTGGACTAGCGGGTCCTACTCGTATTTT.

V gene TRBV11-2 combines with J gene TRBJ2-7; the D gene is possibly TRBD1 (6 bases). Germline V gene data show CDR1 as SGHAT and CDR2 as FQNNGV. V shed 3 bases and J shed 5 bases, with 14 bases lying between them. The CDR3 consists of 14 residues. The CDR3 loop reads CASSFRQAQNEQYF. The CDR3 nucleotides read TGTGCCAGCAGCTTCCGACAGGCTCAAAACGAGCAGTACTTC. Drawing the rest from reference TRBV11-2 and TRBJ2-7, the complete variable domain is EAGVAQSPRYKIIEKRQSVAFWCNPISGHATLYWYQQILGQGPKLLIQFQNNGVVDDSQLPKDRFSAERLKGVDSTLKIQPAKLEDSAVYLCASSFRQAQNEQYFGPGTRLTVT.

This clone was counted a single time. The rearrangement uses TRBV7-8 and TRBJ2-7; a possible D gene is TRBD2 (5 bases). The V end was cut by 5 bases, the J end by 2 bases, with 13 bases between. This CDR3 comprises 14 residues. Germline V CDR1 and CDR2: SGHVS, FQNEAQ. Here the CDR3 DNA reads TGTGCCAGCAGCCTCGGGATGCGGACCTACGAGCAGTACTTC. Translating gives CASSLGMRTYEQYF.

For the CDR3, the DNA is TGTGCCAGCAGTCCTAGCCTAGCGGGAGTCCTGGAGCAGTACTTC. Residues: CASSPSLAGVLEQYF. This rearrangement joins TRBV28 to TRBJ2-7, with 10 bases aligning to TRBD2. The J segment lost 7 bases and the V segment lost 5 bases, leaving 11 bases of the junction unmatched. The CDR3 is 15 amino acids. Germline V lookup: CDR1 MDHEN, CDR2 SYDVKM.

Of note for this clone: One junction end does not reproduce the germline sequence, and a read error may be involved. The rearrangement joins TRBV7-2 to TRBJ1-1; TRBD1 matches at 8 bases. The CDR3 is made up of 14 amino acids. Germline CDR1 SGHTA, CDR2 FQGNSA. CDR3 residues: CASSLDNGDRRGKF. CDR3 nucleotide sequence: TGTGCCAGCAGCTTAGACAATGGGGACAGGCGGGGTAAATTT.